This TCR beta chain was identified in a study of T cells after yellow fever vaccination. TCRdb processed the 5' RACE reads anew with MiXCR; each CDR3 protein has one entry. Among about 630,000 distinct CDR3 sequences, more than 9% were seen once, and the ten largest hold around 14%. V was pared by 6 bases and J by 7 bases, with 12 bases between. The CDR3 sequence is 13 residues long. Germline CDR1 and CDR2: MRHNA and SNTAGT. The sequence was collected from a man aged 25 to 40 who received the YFV17D yellow fever vaccine. The sequencing here drew on PBMCs, taken on the day of the yellow fever booster vaccination. The J gene is TRBJ2-2, the V gene TRBV6-4; D is undetermined. CDR3 residues: CASRHREHGELFF. The DNA of the CDR3 is TGTGCCAGCAGGCATAGAGAGCACGGGGAGCTGTTTTTT.